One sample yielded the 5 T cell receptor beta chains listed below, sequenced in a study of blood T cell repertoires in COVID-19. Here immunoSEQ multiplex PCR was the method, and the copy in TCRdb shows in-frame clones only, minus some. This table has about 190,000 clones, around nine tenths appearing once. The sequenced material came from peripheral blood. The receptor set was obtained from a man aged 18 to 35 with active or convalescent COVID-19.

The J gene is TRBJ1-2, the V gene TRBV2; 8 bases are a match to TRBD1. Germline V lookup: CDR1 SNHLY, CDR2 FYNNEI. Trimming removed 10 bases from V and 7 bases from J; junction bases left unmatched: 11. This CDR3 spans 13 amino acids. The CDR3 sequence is CAIQVDRESGYTF. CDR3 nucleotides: TGTGCCATTCAGGTGGACAGGGAATCTGGCTACACCTTC.

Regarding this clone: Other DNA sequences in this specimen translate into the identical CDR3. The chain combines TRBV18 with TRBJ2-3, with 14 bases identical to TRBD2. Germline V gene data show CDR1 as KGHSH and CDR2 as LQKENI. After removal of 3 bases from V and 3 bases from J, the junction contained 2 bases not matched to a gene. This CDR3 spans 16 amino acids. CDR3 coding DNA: TGTGCCAGCTCACCCGGGACTAGCGGGAGAACAGATACGCAGTATTTT. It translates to CASSPGTSGRTDTQYF.

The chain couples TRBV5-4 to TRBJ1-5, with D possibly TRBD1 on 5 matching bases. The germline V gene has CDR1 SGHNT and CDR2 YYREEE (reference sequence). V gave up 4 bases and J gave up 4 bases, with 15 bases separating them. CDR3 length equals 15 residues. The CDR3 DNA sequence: TGTGCCAGCAGCCCCGGTACAGGCCAGAATCAGCCCCAGCATTTT. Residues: CASSPGTGQNQPQHF.

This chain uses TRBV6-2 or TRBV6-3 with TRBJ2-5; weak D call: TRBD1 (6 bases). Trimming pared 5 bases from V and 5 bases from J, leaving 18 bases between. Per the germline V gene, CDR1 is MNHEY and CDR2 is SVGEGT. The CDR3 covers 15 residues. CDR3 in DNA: TGTGCCAGCAGTAATCCACAGGGTCCCTCGGAGACCCAGTACTTC. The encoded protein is CASSNPQGPSETQYF.

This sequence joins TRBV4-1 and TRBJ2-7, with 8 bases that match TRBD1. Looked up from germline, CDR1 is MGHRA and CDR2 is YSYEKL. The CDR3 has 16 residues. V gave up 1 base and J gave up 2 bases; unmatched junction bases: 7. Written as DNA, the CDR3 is TGCGCCAGCAGCCAAGGTGGGGACAGGATTACCTACGAGCAGTACTTC. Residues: CASSQGGDRITYEQYF.